This T cell receptor (beta chain) was identified in a study of blood T cell repertoires in COVID-19. All enrollees were about 18 to 100 years old and from 24 US areas. Researchers sorted participants into cohorts using their self-reported clinical history. Measured with immunoSEQ multiplex PCR; TCRdb has only the in-frame clones, and not every one. Seen here are about 350,000 clones, about 89% observed once, and the top ten hold approximately 5%. The CDR3 spans 15 residues. The junction had 8 bases not matched to a gene; V was cut back by 6 bases and J by 4 bases. From germline, CDR1 is MNHEY and CDR2 SMNVEV (reference sequence).

Sequencing was performed on PBMCs or T cells enriched from blood (not recorded which). The sequence was obtained from a woman aged 25-40 years who had recovered from COVID-19. This rearrangement joins TRBV27 to TRBJ2-2, with 7 bases fitting TRBD1. The chain's CDR3 is CASRFQGQLTGELFF. The DNA of the CDR3 is TGTGCCAGCAGATTCCAGGGACAGCTCACCGGGGAGCTGTTTTTT.